This T cell receptor (beta chain) was recorded in a study of shared clonotypes between healthy human individuals. This clone was observed a single time. From germline, CDR1 is SGDLS and CDR2 YYNGEE. The CDR3 length is 16 residues. Trimming took off 2 bases at V and 1 base at J, with 14 bases between the two ends. Every subset had its genomic DNA shared out evenly among several immunoSEQ plates. This table comes from immunoSEQ multiplex PCR, and its TCRdb copy is limited to in-frame clones, with some not included. The sample carries millions of clones, roughly 96% recorded once. This chain uses TRBV9 with TRBJ2-3, with D perhaps TRBD2 (5 bases). Sequences were obtained from naive CD4+ T cells sorted from blood. Subset meaning: CD45RA+ positively selected. This TCR was recovered from a man aged 18-30 years in good health. Here the CDR3 DNA reads TGTGCCAGCAGCGTTAATGAGGGAGCGGGCACAGATACGCAGTATTTT. It codes for CASSVNEGAGTDTQYF.